These 25 T cell receptor beta chains share one sample of origin, sequenced in a study of blood T cell repertoires in COVID-19 (dated by TCRdb to about 2020). Receptor amplification or capture employed the immunoSEQ multiplex PCR assay. TCRdb provides this immuneACCESS table in a form limited to in-frame rearrangements. Some clones are lacking; in checked studies, under half of them reflect an unresolved V gene, and why the rest are absent is not known. Across this sample there are about 270,000 clones, with over 80% seen only once. The ten largest clones take up roughly 4.3% of the sample. The sequencing input was PBMCs or T cells enriched from blood (not recorded which). The receptor set was obtained from a woman aged 25 to 39 with acute COVID-19.

The count of this clone is one. The chain carries TRBV7-3 and TRBJ2-2, with 8 bases aligning to TRBD2. This CDR3 comprises 16 residues. J was trimmed by 6 bases and V by 5 bases; bases with no gene match: 11. Germline V gene lookup returns CDR1 SGHTA and CDR2 FQGTGA. The CDR3 DNA reads TGTGCCAGCAGCCGGACCGCAGCGGGAGTGGCCGGGGAGCTGTTTTTT. Translation: CASSRTAAGVAGELFF.

Concerning this clone itself: At one end, the junction sequence differs from germline, possibly due to a read error. The chain uses TRBV28 and TRBJ1-5, with 8 nucleotides matching TRBD1. The CDR3 contains 14 residues. The germline gives CDR1 MDHEN, CDR2 SYDVKM. DNA of the CDR3: TGTGCCAGCAGAAGTCCGAACCGGGACAGGTCAGTTCTTTTT. It specifies CASRSPNRDRSVLF.

The chain employs TRBV10-3 and TRBJ2-3; 7 bases line up with TRBD1. Unmatched junction bases numbered 3, after V lost 6 bases and J lost 0 bases. This CDR3 is 14 amino acids long. Germline V gives CDR1 ENHRY, CDR2 SYGVKD. CDR3 loop: CAISRDSSTDTQYF. The CDR3 coding sequence is TGTGCCATCAGCCGGGACAGTAGCACAGATACGCAGTATTTT.

The J gene is TRBJ2-3, the V gene TRBV24-1; perhaps TRBD2 as D (6 bases). V was pared by 4 bases and J by 2 bases, with 12 bases between. This CDR3 comprises 15 residues. Germline lookup yields CDR1 KGHDR and CDR2 SFDVKD. The DNA for the CDR3 is TGTGCCACCAGTGACCCGGACTATACCACAGATACGCAGTATTTT. Translation: CATSDPDYTTDTQYF.

The chain uses TRBV5-1 and TRBJ1-1; 8 bases agree with TRBD1. This CDR3 region has 15 residues. With V trimmed by 5 bases and J by 1 base, 7 bases remained unmatched. Germline V CDR1 and CDR2: SGHRS, YFSETQ. The CDR3 coding sequence is TGCGCCAGCAGTCGTCCCGGGACAGGGAACACTGAAGCTTTCTTT. Protein sequence: CASSRPGTGNTEAFF.

In nucleotides, the CDR3 is TGTGCCAGCAGCGCCCGGGACAGGGATCCCACTCGGAATGAGCAGTTCTTC. Its translation is CASSARDRDPTRNEQFF. The chain couples TRBV7-9 to TRBJ2-1; 9 bases agree with TRBD1. J was trimmed by 7 bases and V by 5 bases; bases with no gene match: 15. Germline V gene data show CDR1 as SEHNR and CDR2 as FQNEAQ (reference sequence). The CDR3 extends over 17 amino acids.

This clone was picked up one time. This chain uses TRBV5-1 with TRBJ1-1; a possible D gene is TRBD1 (5 bases). Germline V gene lookup returns CDR1 SGHRS and CDR2 YFSETQ. V gave up 0 bases and J gave up 3 bases, with 12 bases separating them. This CDR3 is built from 15 residues. The CDR3 DNA reads TGCGCCAGCAGCTTGGAGCCCGGGGGTGACACTGAAGCTTTCTTT. Its translation is CASSLEPGGDTEAFF. Full variable domain (remainder filled in from reference TRBV5-1 and TRBJ1-1): KAGVTQTPRYLIKTRGQQVTLSCSPISGHRSVSWYQQTPGQGLQFLFEYFSETQRNKGNFPGRFSGRQFSNSRSEMNVSTLELGDSALYLCASSLEPGGDTEAFFGQGTRLTVV.

This chain uses TRBV29-1 with TRBJ2-7, with TRBD1 identical over 7 bases. This CDR3 has 14 amino acids. Per germline, CDR1 SQVTM and CDR2 ANQGSEA. The V and J ends lost 1 base and 4 bases, in that order; junction bases with no gene match: 7. The CDR3, as DNA: TGCAGCGTTGAAGTCAGGGGGAAGGTGTACGAGCAGTACTTC. This codes for CSVEVRGKVYEQYF.

V is TRBV2 and J is TRBJ2-2; 7 bases match TRBD2. The CDR3 runs 14 residues. With V trimmed by 8 bases and J by 1 base, 4 bases remained unmatched. Per the germline V gene, CDR1 is SNHLY and CDR2 is FYNNEI. CDR3: CASGERENTGELFF. The CDR3 DNA sequence: TGTGCCAGCGGGGAGCGGGAGAACACCGGGGAGCTGTTTTTT.

The rearrangement links TRBV27 to TRBJ2-7; weak D call: TRBD1 (6 bases). The CDR3 is 12 amino acids. Trimming took 5 bases from V and 5 from J, leaving 10 bases between them. From germline, CDR1 is MNHEY and CDR2 SMNVEV (reference sequence). The CDR3 reads CASSPQGNEQYF. The CDR3 DNA sequence: TGTGCCAGCAGTCCACAGGGCAACGAGCAGTACTTC.

The J gene is TRBJ1-1, the V gene TRBV2; 8 bases are a match to TRBD1. The V and J ends lost 7 bases and 6 bases, in that order; junction bases with no gene match: 16. The CDR3 runs to 16 residues. Looked up from germline, CDR1 is SNHLY and CDR2 is FYNNEI. The CDR3 sequence is CASTGSADRAGAEAFF. CDR3 DNA sequence: TGTGCCAGCACGGGTTCGGCGGACAGGGCGGGCGCTGAAGCTTTCTTT.

CDR3 in DNA: TGTGCCAGACAACGGACACCGATCTCTGGAAACACCATATATTTT. Amino acid sequence: CARQRTPISGNTIYF. V and J are TRBV2 and TRBJ1-3; a possible D gene is TRBD1 (5 bases). V was shortened by 9 bases and J by 0 bases, with 15 bases between the two germline ends. Germline loops: CDR1 SNHLY, CDR2 FYNNEI. The CDR3 runs 15 residues.

The V and J genes are TRBV10-1 and TRBJ2-3, with 11 bases lining up with TRBD2. Germline V gene sequence: CDR1 WNHNN, CDR2 SYGVQD (reference sequence). There are 18 residues in the CDR3. Trimming cost V 0 bases and J 0 bases; bases outside gene matches: 5. CDR3 in DNA: TGCGCCAGCAGTGAGTCGTCCTTAGCGGGAGGGAGCACAGATACGCAGTATTTT. Encoded protein: CASSESSLAGGSTDTQYF.

The chain combines TRBV30 with TRBJ2-7; possible D gene TRBD2, 7 bases. The CDR3 contains 15 residues. The V end was cut by 3 bases, the J end by 4 bases, with 19 bases between. Germline CDR1 GTSNPN, CDR2 SVGIG (reference sequence). CDR3 DNA sequence: TGTGCCTGGAGCGGAGGGGGGGAGAGAGCTTACGAGCAGTACTTC. It encodes CAWSGGGERAYEQYF.

This chain uses TRBV20-1 with TRBJ2-7; D might be TRBD2 (6 bases). Germline loops: CDR1 DFQATT, CDR2 SNEGSKA (reference sequence). The CDR3 is made up of 17 amino acids. V lost 3 bases, J lost 2 bases, and 23 bases lay in between. The CDR3, as DNA: TGCAGTGCTAGTGACGAGAGGTTTGCGGGGCTCCCCTACGAGCAGTACTTC. Its translation is CSASDERFAGLPYEQYF.

The chain joins TRBV5-4 to TRBJ2-7, with 14 bases matching TRBD2. Germline CDR1 is SGHNT and CDR2 is YYREEE (reference sequence). The CDR3 has 15 amino acids. The V and J ends lost 4 bases and 9 bases, in that order; junction bases with no gene match: 9. The CDR3 DNA sequence: TGTGCCAGCAGCCCCTCGGGACTAGCGGGAGTCGTGCAGTACTTC. It specifies CASSPSGLAGVVQYF.

The rearrangement joins TRBV27 to TRBJ1-6; 9 nucleotides match TRBD1. Per the germline V gene, CDR1 is MNHEY and CDR2 is SMNVEV (reference sequence). J lost 4 bases, V lost 0 bases, and 4 bases had no gene match. The CDR3 sequence is 17 residues long. CDR3 region: CASSLSTGGLYNSPLHF. CDR3 coding DNA: TGTGCCAGCAGTTTATCGACAGGGGGGCTGTATAATTCACCCCTCCACTTT.

The chain links TRBV11-2 to TRBJ2-3, with 10 nucleotides matching TRBD2. The J segment lost 3 bases and the V segment lost 5 bases, leaving 11 bases of the junction unmatched. CDR3 length equals 17 residues. The germline V gene has CDR1 SGHAT and CDR2 FQNNGV. Here the CDR3 reads CASSPGDSGRATDTQYF. The CDR3, as DNA: TGTGCCAGCAGCCCCGGGGACAGCGGGAGGGCTACAGATACGCAGTATTTT.

The chain combines TRBV9 with TRBJ1-4; TRBD1 aligns across 7 bases. The CDR3 is made up of 13 amino acids. CDR1 and CDR2 (germline): SGDLS, YYNGEE. V lost 6 bases and J lost 8; bases outside the gene matches: 7. CDR3 sequence: CASNQGVGEKLFF. DNA of the CDR3: TGTGCCAGCAACCAGGGGGTTGGCGAAAAACTGTTTTTT.

DNA of the CDR3: TGTGCCCACGGGCGGGAGCGCACAGATACGCAGTATTTT. As protein: CAHGRERTDTQYF. The chain carries TRBV10-3 and TRBJ2-3, with 7 bases matching TRBD2. Germline CDR1 and CDR2: ENHRY and SYGVKD. CDR3 length equals 13 residues. V gave up 11 bases and J gave up 1 base; unmatched junction bases: 6.

The chain combines TRBV18 with TRBJ2-1, with 12 bases identical to TRBD2. Trimming at V came to 3 bases and at J to 2 bases, leaving 5 bases not matched to a gene. The germline V gene encodes CDR1 KGHSH and CDR2 LQKENI. The CDR3 contains 17 residues. The CDR3 sequence: CASSPGGLAGPYNEQFF. In DNA, the CDR3 is TGTGCCAGCTCACCCGGAGGACTAGCGGGACCCTACAATGAGCAGTTCTTC.

This chain links TRBV3-1 (or the pseudogene TRBV3-2) with TRBJ2-1; 8 bases map to TRBD2. Germline V gene data show CDR1 as LGHDT and CDR2 as YNNKEL (reference sequence). The CDR3 has 13 residues. J gave up 6 bases and V 4 bases, and 2 bases lay outside the gene matches. CDR3 residues: CASSPTSVNEQFF. CDR3 DNA: TGTGCCAGCAGCCCGACTAGCGTCAATGAGCAGTTCTTC.

The chain combines TRBV5-4 with TRBJ2-7; a weak D match, TRBD1 (6 bases). This CDR3 is built from 13 residues. Trimming took 1 base from V and 1 from J, leaving 6 bases between them. Germline CDR1 and CDR2: SGHNT and YYREEE (reference sequence). CDR3 amino acids: CASSLTGSYEQYF. The CDR3 nucleotides read TGTGCCAGCAGCTTGACAGGGTCCTACGAGCAGTACTTC.

The rearrangement uses TRBV28 and TRBJ1-4; 9 positions agree with TRBD1. CDR3 size: 15 residues. Unmatched junction bases numbered 8, after V lost 5 bases and J lost 7 bases. Germline V gene lookup returns CDR1 MDHEN and CDR2 SYDVKM. The CDR3 DNA is TGTGCCAGCAGTGGGGCCCAACAGGGGGCTGAAAAACTGTTTTTT. Translation gives CASSGAQQGAEKLFF.

The rearrangement joins TRBV28 to TRBJ1-1, with 7 bases that match TRBD1. The germline V gene has CDR1 MDHEN and CDR2 SYDVKM. The CDR3 runs to 14 residues. Trimming cost V 3 bases and J 4 bases; bases outside gene matches: 5. The CDR3 coding sequence is TGTGCCAGCAGTTTCTTGACAGGGACCACTGAAGCTTTCTTT. It translates to CASSFLTGTTEAFF.